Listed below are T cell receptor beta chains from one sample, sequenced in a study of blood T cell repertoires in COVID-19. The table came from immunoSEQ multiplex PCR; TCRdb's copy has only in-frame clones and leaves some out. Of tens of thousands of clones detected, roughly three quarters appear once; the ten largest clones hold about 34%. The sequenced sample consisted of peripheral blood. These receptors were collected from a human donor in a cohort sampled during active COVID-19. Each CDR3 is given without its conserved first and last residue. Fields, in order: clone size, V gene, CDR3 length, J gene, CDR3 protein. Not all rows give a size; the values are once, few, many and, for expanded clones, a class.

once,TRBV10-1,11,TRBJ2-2,ASSPRGAGELF
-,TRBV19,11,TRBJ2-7,ASSVQLSYEQY
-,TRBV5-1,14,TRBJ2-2,ASSPGGSRNTGELF
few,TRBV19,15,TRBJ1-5,ASSSWGERGSNQPQH
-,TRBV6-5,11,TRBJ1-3,ASSTDRGNTIY
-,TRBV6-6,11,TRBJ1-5,ASQLSGHQPQH
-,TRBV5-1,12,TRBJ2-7,ASSSGGGSYEQY
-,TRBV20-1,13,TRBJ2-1,SASRLAGGPGEQF
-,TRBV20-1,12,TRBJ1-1,SASQGAPGTEAF
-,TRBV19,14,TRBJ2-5,ASSSSGTGGFETQY
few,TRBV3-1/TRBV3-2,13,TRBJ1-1,ASSQHNRQGGEAF
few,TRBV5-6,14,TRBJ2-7,ASSFSPRRGAYEQY
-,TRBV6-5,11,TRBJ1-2,ASSTDSNYGYT
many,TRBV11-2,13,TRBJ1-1,ASSPWTGGNTEAF
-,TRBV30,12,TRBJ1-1,AWRGQGVGAEAF
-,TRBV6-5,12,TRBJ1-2,ASSYSRRDYGYT
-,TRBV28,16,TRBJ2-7,ASSPPAGGDYGSYEQY
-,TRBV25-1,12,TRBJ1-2,ASSVQGTNYGYT
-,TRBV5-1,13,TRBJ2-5,ASSPGTGGKETQY
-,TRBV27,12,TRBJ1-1,ASRQPTRATEAF
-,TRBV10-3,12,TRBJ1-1,AIKRRQEETEAF
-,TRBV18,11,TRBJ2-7,ASSAPQGSEQY
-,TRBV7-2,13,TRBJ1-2,ASSLGRGLSYGYT
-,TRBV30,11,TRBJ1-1,AWRYGEITEAF
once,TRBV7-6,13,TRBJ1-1,ASSPGQSSSSEAF
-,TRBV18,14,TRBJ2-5,ASSPLAGGPVETQY
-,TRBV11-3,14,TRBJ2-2,ASSSGTGADTGELF
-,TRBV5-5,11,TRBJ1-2,ASSLQAIGGYT
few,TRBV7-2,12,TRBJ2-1,ASTRLAATSEQF
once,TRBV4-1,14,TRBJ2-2,ASSYEPGLAGGELF
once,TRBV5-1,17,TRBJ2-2,ASSLFGTSGRAMSGELF
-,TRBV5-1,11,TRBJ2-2,ASSFYSDGELF
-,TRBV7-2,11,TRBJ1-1,ASSAWDSYEAF
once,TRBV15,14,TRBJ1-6,ATSRGAGRNNSPLH
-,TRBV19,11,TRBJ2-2,ASRGQGPGELF
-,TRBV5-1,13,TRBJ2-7,ASSLETSGSYEQY
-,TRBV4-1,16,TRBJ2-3,ASSLNPSELASTDTQY
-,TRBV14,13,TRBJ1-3,ASSRTQGSGNTIY
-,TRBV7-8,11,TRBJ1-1,ASSPSLNTEAF
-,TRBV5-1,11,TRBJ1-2,ASSPRGDWGYT
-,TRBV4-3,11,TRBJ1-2,ASSQQGAGGYT
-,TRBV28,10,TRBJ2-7,ATPGLSYEQY
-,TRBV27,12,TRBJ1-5,ASSMGQLNQPQH
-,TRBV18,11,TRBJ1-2,ASSPAFNYGYT
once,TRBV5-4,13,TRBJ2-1,ASSSGGQRGDEQF
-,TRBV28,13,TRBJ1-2,ASSVGSRQGFGYT
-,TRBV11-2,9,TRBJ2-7,ASSLQAEQY